This TCR beta chain was identified in a study of tumor-infiltrating lymphocytes in primary liver carcinoma. A word on this clonotype: One end of the junction is discordant with germline, which a read error may explain.

Between 20 and 30 mg of unsorted bulk tissue served as the source from which RNA and DNA were co-extracted. Germline lookup yields CDR1 SGHAT and CDR2 FQNNGV. CDR3 length equals 15 residues. TCR beta cDNA came from around 500 ng total RNA, primed with a constant-region primer. A slightly modified ARM-PCR protocol with three nested multiplex PCR rounds produced these TCR beta libraries. Two initial PCR rounds of approximately 10 cycles each paired TRBV1-TRBV30 forward primers with a C-beta reverse primer. TCRdb reprocessed the multiplex PCR reads via MiXCR and lists one record per CDR3 protein. The data hold 75,000 to 90,000 distinct CDR3 sequences, with approximately 77% observed a single time.

Source material: liver tumor tissue from sampling region 1. Indicated subset: tumor region T1, superior pole. This receptor was taken from a man aged 40-55 years with primary liver carcinoma and hepatitis B virus infection. The V gene is TRBV11-2, the J gene TRBJ2-1; D may be TRBD2 (5 bases). The DNA of the CDR3 is TGTGCCAGCACCTTAAATAGAGGGTCCTACAATGAGCAGTTCTTC. Amino acid sequence: CASTLNRGSYNEQFF.